This entry features one T cell receptor (beta chain) sequence. This same CDR3 is encoded by further DNA sequences in the sample. Every patient underwent thyroid surgery untreated. The CDR3 is made up of 15 amino acids. Trimming removed 6 bases from V and 0 bases from J, with 14 bases in between. This entry is derived from a study of metastatic and nonmetastatic thyroid tumors. With MiXCR, TCRdb reprocessed the PCR reads. The sample holds approximately 40,000 clones; roughly 20% are singletons and the top ten take about 16%. The sequenced sample was blood. The chain carries TRBV12-3 or TRBV12-4 and TRBJ1-2; tentatively, D is TRBD1 (6 bases). This receptor was taken from a female donor with papillary thyroid cancer or a benign thyroid nodule (not recorded which). Some clones in this sample may be carry-over from other donors' samples. CDR3 sequence (DNA): TGTGCCAGCAGCCCGGGACACCTAGCTAACTATGGCTACACCTTC. Amino acids: CASSPGHLANYGYTF.